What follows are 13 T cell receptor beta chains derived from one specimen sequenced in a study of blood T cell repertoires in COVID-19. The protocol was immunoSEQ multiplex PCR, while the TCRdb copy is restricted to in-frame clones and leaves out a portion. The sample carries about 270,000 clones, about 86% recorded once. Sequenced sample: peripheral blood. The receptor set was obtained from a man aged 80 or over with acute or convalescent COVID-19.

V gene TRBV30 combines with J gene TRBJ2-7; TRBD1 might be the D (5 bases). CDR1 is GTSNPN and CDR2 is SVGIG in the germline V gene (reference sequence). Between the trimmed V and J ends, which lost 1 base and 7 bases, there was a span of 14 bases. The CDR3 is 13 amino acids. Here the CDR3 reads CAWSGQGVGEQYF. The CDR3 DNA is TGTGCCTGGAGTGGCCAGGGCGTGGGGGAGCAGTACTTC.

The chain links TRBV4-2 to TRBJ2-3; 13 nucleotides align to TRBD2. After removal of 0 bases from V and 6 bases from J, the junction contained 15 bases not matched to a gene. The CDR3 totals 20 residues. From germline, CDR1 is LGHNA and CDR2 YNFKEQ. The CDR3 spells CASSQEGRGRTSGGADTQYF. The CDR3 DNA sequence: TGTGCCAGCAGCCAAGAAGGTAGAGGCCGAACTAGCGGGGGGGCTGATACGCAGTATTTT.

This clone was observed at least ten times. DNA of the CDR3: TGTGCCAGCAGCGTGGGGCCCCTAACCTACGAGCAGTACTTC. This sequence encodes CASSVGPLTYEQYF. The V call is TRBV9, the J call TRBJ2-7, with TRBD1 as a possible D gene (5 bases). Germline values: CDR1 SGDLS, CDR2 YYNGEE. Trimming stripped 2 bases from V and 2 bases from J, with 11 bases between. The CDR3 is 14 amino acids.

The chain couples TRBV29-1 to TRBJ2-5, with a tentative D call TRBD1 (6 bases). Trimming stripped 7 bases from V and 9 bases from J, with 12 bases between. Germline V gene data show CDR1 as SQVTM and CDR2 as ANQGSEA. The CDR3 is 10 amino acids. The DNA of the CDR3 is TGCAGCGCCAGAACAGGGTCCCAGTACTTC. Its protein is CSARTGSQYF.

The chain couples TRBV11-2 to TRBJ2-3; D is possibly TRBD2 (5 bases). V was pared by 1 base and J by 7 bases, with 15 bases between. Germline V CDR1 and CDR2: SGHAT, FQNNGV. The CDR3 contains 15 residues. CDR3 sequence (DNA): TGTGCCAGCAGCTTAGCCCTGCTAGCAGCGCATACGCAGTATTTT. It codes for CASSLALLAAHTQYF.

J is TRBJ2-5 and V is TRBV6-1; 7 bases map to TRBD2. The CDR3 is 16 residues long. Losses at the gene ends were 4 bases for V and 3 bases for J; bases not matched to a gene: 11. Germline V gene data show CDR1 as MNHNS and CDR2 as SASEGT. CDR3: CASSGRLGSGKETQYF. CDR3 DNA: TGTGCCAGCAGTGGCCGGTTAGGAAGCGGGAAAGAGACCCAGTACTTC.

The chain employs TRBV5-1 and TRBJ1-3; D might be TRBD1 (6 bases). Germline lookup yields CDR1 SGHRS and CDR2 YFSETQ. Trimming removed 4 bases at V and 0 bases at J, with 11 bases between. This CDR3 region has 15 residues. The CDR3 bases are TGCGCCAGCAGCATGACAGGAGACTCTGGAAACACCATATATTTT. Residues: CASSMTGDSGNTIYF. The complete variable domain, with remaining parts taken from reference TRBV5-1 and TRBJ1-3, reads KAGVTQTPRYLIKTRGQQVTLSCSPISGHRSVSWYQQTPGQGLQFLFEYFSETQRNKGNFPGRFSGRQFSNSRSEMNVSTLELGDSALYLCASSMTGDSGNTIYFGEGSWLTVV.

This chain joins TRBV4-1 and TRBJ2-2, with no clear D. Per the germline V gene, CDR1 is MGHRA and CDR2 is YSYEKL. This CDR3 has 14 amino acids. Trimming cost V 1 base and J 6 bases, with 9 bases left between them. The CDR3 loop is CASSQGRVAGELFF. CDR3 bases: TGCGCCAGCAGCCAAGGTCGAGTCGCCGGGGAGCTGTTTTTT.

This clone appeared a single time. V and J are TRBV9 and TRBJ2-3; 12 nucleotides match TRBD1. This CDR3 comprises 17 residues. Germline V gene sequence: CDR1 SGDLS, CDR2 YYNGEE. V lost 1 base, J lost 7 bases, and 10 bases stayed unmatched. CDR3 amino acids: CASSVQGGTGGPNTQYF. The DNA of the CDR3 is TGTGCCAGCAGCGTACAAGGGGGGACAGGGGGCCCGAATACGCAGTATTTT.

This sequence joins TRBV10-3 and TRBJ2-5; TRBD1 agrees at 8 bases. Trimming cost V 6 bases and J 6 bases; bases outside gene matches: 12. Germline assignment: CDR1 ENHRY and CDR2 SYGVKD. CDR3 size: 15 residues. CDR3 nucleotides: TGTGCCATCAGCGACATCGCCCAGGGGGCGAAGACCCAGTACTTC. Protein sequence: CAISDIAQGAKTQYF.

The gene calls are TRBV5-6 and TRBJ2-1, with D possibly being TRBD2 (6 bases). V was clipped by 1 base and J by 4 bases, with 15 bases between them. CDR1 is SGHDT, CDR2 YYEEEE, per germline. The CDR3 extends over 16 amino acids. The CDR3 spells CASSLMASASYNEQFF. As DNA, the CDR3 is TGTGCCAGCAGCTTGATGGCTAGCGCCAGTTACAATGAGCAGTTCTTC. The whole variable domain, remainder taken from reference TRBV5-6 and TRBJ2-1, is DAGVTQSPTHLIKTRGQQVTLRCSPKSGHDTVSWYQQALGQGPQFIFQYYEEEERQRGNFPDRFSGHQFPNYSSELNVNALLLGDSALYLCASSLMASASYNEQFFGPGTRLTVL.

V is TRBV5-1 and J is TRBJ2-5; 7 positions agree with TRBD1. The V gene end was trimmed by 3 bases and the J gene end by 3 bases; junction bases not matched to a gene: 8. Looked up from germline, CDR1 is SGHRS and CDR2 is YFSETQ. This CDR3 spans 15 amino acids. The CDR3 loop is CASSWGQSIEETQYF. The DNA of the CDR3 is TGCGCCAGCAGCTGGGGACAGTCCATCGAAGAGACCCAGTACTTC.

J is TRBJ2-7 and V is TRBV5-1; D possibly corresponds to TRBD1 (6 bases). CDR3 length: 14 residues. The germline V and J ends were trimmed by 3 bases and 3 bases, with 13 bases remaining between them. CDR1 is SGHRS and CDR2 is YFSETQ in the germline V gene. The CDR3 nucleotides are TGCGCCAGCAGCTGGACAGTACAAGGCTACGAGCAGTACTTC. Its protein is CASSWTVQGYEQYF.